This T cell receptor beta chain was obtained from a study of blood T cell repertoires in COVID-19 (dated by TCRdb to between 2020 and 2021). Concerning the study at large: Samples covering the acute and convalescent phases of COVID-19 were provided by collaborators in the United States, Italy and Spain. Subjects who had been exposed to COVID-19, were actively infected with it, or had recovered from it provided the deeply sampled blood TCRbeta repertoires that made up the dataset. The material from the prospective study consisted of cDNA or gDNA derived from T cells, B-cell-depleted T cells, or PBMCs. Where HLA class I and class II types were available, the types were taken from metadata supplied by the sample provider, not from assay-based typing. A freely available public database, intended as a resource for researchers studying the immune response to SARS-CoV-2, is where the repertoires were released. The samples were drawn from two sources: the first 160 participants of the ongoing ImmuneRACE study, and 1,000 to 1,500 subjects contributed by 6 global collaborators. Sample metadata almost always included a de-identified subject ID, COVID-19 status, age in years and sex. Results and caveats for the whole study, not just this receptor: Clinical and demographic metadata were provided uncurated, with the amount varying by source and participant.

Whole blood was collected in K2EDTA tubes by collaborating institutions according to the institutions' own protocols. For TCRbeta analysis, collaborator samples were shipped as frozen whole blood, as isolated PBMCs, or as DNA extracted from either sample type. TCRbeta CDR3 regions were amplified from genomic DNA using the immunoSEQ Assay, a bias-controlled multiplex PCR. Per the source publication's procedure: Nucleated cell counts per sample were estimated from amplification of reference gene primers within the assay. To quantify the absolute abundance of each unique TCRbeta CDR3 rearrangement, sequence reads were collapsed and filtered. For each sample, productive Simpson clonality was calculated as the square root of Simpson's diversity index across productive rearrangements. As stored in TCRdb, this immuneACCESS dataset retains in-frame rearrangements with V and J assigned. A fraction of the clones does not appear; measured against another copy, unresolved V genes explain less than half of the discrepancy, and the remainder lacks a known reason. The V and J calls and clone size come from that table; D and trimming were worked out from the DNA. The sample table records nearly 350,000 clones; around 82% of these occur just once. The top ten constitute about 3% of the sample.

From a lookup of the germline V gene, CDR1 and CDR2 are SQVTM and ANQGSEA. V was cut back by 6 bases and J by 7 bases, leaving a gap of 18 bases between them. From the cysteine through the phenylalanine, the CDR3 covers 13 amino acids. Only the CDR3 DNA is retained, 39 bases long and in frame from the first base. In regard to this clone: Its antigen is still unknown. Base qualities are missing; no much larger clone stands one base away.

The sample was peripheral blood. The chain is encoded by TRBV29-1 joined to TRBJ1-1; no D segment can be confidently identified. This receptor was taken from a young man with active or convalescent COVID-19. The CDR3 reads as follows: CSVHLGEHNEAFF. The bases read TGCAGCGTACACCTCGGGGAGCATAATGAAGCTTTCTTT.